The 8 T cell receptor beta chains in this list originate from one sample, sequenced in a study of CDR3 diversity in severe acne. TCRdb re-analysed the PCR reads in MiXCR, keeping a single row per CDR3 protein. The profile covers about 84,000 distinct CDR3 sequences, with 51% appearing a single time and around 15% taken by the ten largest. Sequenced material: blood. The receptors come from a male donor in good health, without acne.

This clonotype was counted many times. The chain joins TRBV12-3 or TRBV12-4 to TRBJ2-3; TRBD1 matches 8 bases. The J segment lost 4 bases and the V segment lost 4 bases, leaving 4 bases of the junction unmatched. The CDR3 covers 14 residues. CDR3 nucleotides: TGTGCCAGCAGTTCAGGGGGCGAGGCAGATACGCAGTATTTT. Protein: CASSSGGEADTQYF.

The chain is built from TRBV20-1 and TRBJ2-7; D tentatively reads TRBD1 or TRBD2 (5 bases each). V was cut by 5 bases and J by 2 bases, with 13 bases left in between. The CDR3 extends over 13 amino acids. Germline CDR1 and CDR2: DFQATT and SNEGSKA (reference sequence). CDR3 DNA sequence: TGCAGTGCTGGGGACGGTGGGGCCTACGAGCAGTACTTC. This sequence encodes CSAGDGGAYEQYF.

The rearrangement uses TRBV6-1 and TRBJ2-7, with a tentative D call TRBD2 (6 bases). The V end lost 3 bases, the J end lost 2 bases, and 14 bases lay between the germline ends. The CDR3 runs 15 residues. CDR1 and CDR2 from the germline V gene are MNHNS and SASEGT. The CDR3 reads CASSDPLAGTYEQYF. The CDR3 nucleotides read TGTGCCAGCAGTGACCCCCTGGCGGGGACCTACGAGCAGTACTTC.

The chain recombines TRBV25-1 with TRBJ2-7; tentatively, D is TRBD1 (6 bases). CDR1 and CDR2 (germline): MGHDK, SYGVNS. The CDR3 loop spans 12 amino acids. With 4 bases removed from V and 6 bases from J, the gap between germline ends came to 10 bases. The CDR3 DNA sequence: TGTGCCAGCAGTGCTCGAGGGGGCGAGCAGTACTTC. Translating it yields CASSARGGEQYF.

The chain joins TRBV24-1 to TRBJ2-7, with D perhaps assigned TRBD1 or TRBD2 (5 bases each). Gene TRBJ2-1 matches the end of the DNA better, so the J call may be wrong. CDR1 and CDR2 (germline): KGHDR, SFDVKD. This CDR3 spans 15 amino acids. The CDR3 region is CATSDPGRSYNEQFF. The CDR3 DNA reads as TGTGCCACCAGTGATCCGGGACGGTCCTACAATGAGCAGTTCTTC.

V is TRBV15 and J is TRBJ1-5, with TRBD1 identical over 9 bases. Germline CDR1 and CDR2: LNHNV and YYDKDF (reference sequence). The junction had 9 bases not matched to a gene; V was cut back by 5 bases and J by 4 bases. The CDR3 length is 16 residues. CDR3 sequence: CATSGPRDRGNQPQHF. The CDR3, as DNA: TGTGCCACCAGCGGACCACGAGACAGGGGGAATCAGCCCCAGCATTTT.

This clonotype has just one count. This chain connects TRBV10-2 to TRBJ1-5, with D possibly matching TRBD1 (5 bases). CDR1 WSHSY and CDR2 SAAADI come from the germline V gene. V gave up 11 bases and J gave up 5 bases, with 19 bases separating them. This CDR3 is built from 14 residues. The chain's CDR3 is CAGTSAGRDQPQHF. As DNA, the CDR3 is TGCGCCGGCACTTCGGCAGGGAGGGATCAGCCCCAGCATTTT.

This clonotype was observed at least ten times. This chain joins TRBV7-2 and TRBJ2-1, with TRBD1 as a possible D gene (5 bases). The V and J ends lost 4 bases and 8 bases respectively, with 12 bases between them. In germline, CDR1 is SGHTA, CDR2 FQGNSA. CDR3 length equals 13 residues. The CDR3 here is CASSSQGWDEQFF. For the CDR3, the DNA is TGTGCCAGCAGCTCCCAGGGTTGGGATGAGCAGTTCTTC.